Below, 9 T cell receptor beta chains from the same sample are listed, as sequenced in a study of Graves' ophthalmopathy and Graves' hyperthyroidism. The authors amplified TCR beta CDR3 regions from RNA transcripts. Second-round multiplex PCR followed a first-round RT-PCR using HTBI primers. Via MiXCR, TCRdb re-called the multiplex PCR reads, giving one row per CDR3 protein. The sample carries about 700,000 distinct CDR3 sequences, about 41% recorded once. Sequences were obtained from peripheral blood. These receptors originate from an adult man with Graves' ophthalmopathy.

This clonotype occurred many times. The CDR3, as DNA: TGTGCCAGCAGCGCTCAGGGTGAAAAACTGTTTTTT. Translated, it gives CASSAQGEKLFF. The genes are TRBV7-2 and TRBJ1-4, with D maybe TRBD1 (5 bases). CDR1 SGHTA and CDR2 FQGNSA come from the germline V gene. V was trimmed by 5 bases and J by 7 bases, leaving 8 bases between them. The CDR3 sequence is 12 residues long.

Many counts were recorded for this clonotype. The chain employs TRBV2 and TRBJ2-7; D not resolved. This CDR3 spans 12 amino acids. Germline-derived CDR1 and CDR2 are SNHLY and FYNNEI. Between the trimmed V and J ends, which lost 8 bases and 5 bases, there was a span of 13 bases. Written as DNA, the CDR3 is TGTGCCAGCCGGATGGCAATTGACGAGCAGTACTTC. Encoded protein: CASRMAIDEQYF.

Concerning this clonotype: The CDR3 does not close with the conserved phenylalanine or tryptophan, likely indicating a read error. This sequence joins TRBV10-3 and TRBJ1-1, with 7 bases fitting TRBD1. The CDR3 has 13 residues. V was clipped by 3 bases and J by 10 bases; unmatched bases: 8. The germline gives CDR1 ENHRY, CDR2 SYGVKD. The CDR3 protein is CAISESEGAGAFL. The DNA for the CDR3 is TGTGCCATCAGTGAATCAGAGGGGGCCGGAGCTTTCCTT.

This chain uses TRBV10-3 with TRBJ2-2; D uncertain. The CDR3 contains 12 residues. CDR1 and CDR2 from the germline V gene are ENHRY and SYGVKD. V lost 4 bases and J 8 bases, leaving 8 bases between the germline ends. CDR3 DNA sequence: TGTGCCATCAGTGCCCCGACAGGGGAGCTGTTTTTT. This codes for CAISAPTGELFF.

This clonotype was recorded at least ten times. The V call is TRBV6-5, the J call TRBJ1-4; D ambiguous. Deletions cut 7 bases from V and 7 bases from J, with 13 bases between. The CDR3 extends over 13 amino acids. Germline V CDR1 and CDR2: MNHEY, SVGAGI. The CDR3 nucleotides are TGTGCCAGCACTCAAAAAGGGTTTGAAAAACTGTTTTTT. Protein product: CASTQKGFEKLFF.

This clonotype was recorded many times. This rearrangement joins TRBV4-2 to TRBJ1-5, with a possible D match to TRBD1 (5 bases). The germline CDR1 and CDR2 sequences are LGHNA and YNFKEQ. This CDR3 comprises 14 residues. V lost 0 bases, J lost 8 bases, and 11 bases lay in between. This chain's CDR3 is CASSQDGREEPQHF. For the CDR3, the DNA is TGTGCCAGCAGCCAAGATGGCAGGGAGGAGCCCCAGCATTTT.

This chain uses TRBV7-2 with TRBJ1-1; D uncertain. Germline CDR1 reads SGHTA; CDR2 reads FQGNSA. The CDR3 contains 13 residues. V lost 9 bases and J 5 bases, leaving 16 bases between the germline ends. CDR3 nucleotides: TGTGCCAGTACCGAAGACTCGTGGACTGAAGCTTTCTTT. The encoded protein is CASTEDSWTEAFF.

V usage is TRBV29-1 and J usage is TRBJ2-7; the match to TRBD1 covers 8 bases. The CDR3 consists of 12 residues. V dropped 4 bases and J dropped 7; count of bases not matched to a gene: 6. Looked up from germline, CDR1 is SQVTM and CDR2 is ANQGSEA. CDR3: CSVGTGRQEQYF. CDR3 in DNA: TGCAGCGTTGGGACAGGGAGGCAAGAGCAGTACTTC.

At least ten counts were recorded for this clonotype. The rearrangement joins TRBV20-1 to TRBJ2-7, with 9 bases fitting TRBD2. The CDR3 has 15 amino acids. V dropped 3 bases and J dropped 7; count of bases not matched to a gene: 13. From germline, CDR1 is DFQATT and CDR2 SNEGSKA (reference sequence). DNA of the CDR3: TGCAGTGCTAGCCTCGCGGGAGGGCTCGTGGGGGAGCAGTACTTC. Amino acids: CSASLAGGLVGEQYF.